This is a list of T cell receptor beta chains from one sample in a study of blood T cell repertoires in COVID-19. Sequenced by immunoSEQ multiplex PCR; TCRdb stores in-frame clones only, minus some. The sample records a few hundred thousand clones, 65% to 90% being singletons. The specimen was peripheral blood. Receptors were obtained from a woman in her 50s with acute or convalescent COVID-19. CDR3s leave out the opening cysteine and the closing phenylalanine or tryptophan. The order of the fields is CDR3 protein, J gene, V gene, D gene. The D gene is left open where the match is weak.

CDR3: ASSFRDSHTDTQY
J: TRBJ2-3
V: TRBV27
D: .

CDR3: ASSVAGGLYNEQF
J: TRBJ2-1
V: TRBV9
D: .

CDR3: ASSLVLGGGRNSPLH
J: TRBJ1-6
V: TRBV7-2
D: TRBD1

CDR3: ASNWGDEQF
J: TRBJ2-1
V: TRBV12-3/TRBV12-4
D: .

CDR3: ASSPRQEGGTEAF
J: TRBJ1-1
V: TRBV7-9
D: .

CDR3: ASSSRLDTDTQY
J: TRBJ2-3
V: TRBV7-7
D: .

CDR3: ASSSGRGADTQY
J: TRBJ2-3
V: TRBV11-2
D: TRBD2

CDR3: ASSFGEYYGYT
J: TRBJ1-2
V: TRBV5-4
D: .

CDR3: ASSLGVGAQF
J: TRBJ2-1
V: TRBV5-8
D: .

CDR3: ASSGGRDNSPLH
J: TRBJ1-6
V: TRBV5-1
D: .

CDR3: ASSQLSGVVPGYT
J: TRBJ1-2
V: TRBV28
D: .

CDR3: ASSLGTVTDTQY
J: TRBJ2-3
V: TRBV4-1
D: TRBD1

CDR3: ASRRDDRGYEQY
J: TRBJ2-7
V: TRBV7-2
D: TRBD1

CDR3: ASSLLTVSYNEQF
J: TRBJ2-1
V: TRBV11-2
D: .

CDR3: ASSARDRGHNQPQH
J: TRBJ1-5
V: TRBV27
D: TRBD1

CDR3: ASSQSPGAYGYT
J: TRBJ1-2
V: TRBV23-1
D: .

CDR3: ASSGGQGGNEQF
J: TRBJ2-1
V: TRBV18
D: TRBD1

CDR3: ASSPRQGLGYT
J: TRBJ1-2
V: TRBV27
D: TRBD1